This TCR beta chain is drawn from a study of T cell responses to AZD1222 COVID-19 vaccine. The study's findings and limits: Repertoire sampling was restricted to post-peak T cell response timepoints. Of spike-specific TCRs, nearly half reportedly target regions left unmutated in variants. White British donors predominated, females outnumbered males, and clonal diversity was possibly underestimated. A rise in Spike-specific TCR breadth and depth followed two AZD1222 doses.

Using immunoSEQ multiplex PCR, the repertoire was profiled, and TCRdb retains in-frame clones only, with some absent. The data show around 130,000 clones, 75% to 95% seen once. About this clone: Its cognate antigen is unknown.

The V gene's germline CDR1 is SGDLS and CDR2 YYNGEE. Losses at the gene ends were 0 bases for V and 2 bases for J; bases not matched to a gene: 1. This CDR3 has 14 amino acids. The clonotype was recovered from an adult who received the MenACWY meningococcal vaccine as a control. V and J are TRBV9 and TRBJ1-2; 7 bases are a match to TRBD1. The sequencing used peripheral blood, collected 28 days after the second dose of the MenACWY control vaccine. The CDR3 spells CASSVGDRNYGYTF. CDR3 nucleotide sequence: TGTGCCAGCAGCGTAGGGGACAGAAACTATGGCTACACCTTC. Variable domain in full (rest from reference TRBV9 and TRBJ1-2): DSGVTQTPKHLITATGQRVTLRCSPRSGDLSVYWYQQSLDQGLQFLIQYYNGEERAKGNILERFSAQQFPDLHSELNLSSLELGDSALYFCASSVGDRNYGYTFGSGTRLTVV.